Each of the 9 T cell receptor beta chains below was sequenced from the same sample in a study of T-cell reconstitution after alpha-beta-depleted transplantation in children. Researchers prepared the TCRbeta library using unique molecular identifiers, the study reports. TCRdb re-analysed the PCR reads in MiXCR, keeping a single row per CDR3 protein. The sample has around 340,000 distinct CDR3 sequences, roughly 15% seen once. This specimen consisted of PBMCs, obtained from the stem cell graft. The receptors stem from a human donor who donated a stem cell graft to a child with Fanconi anemia.

This clonotype occurred a few times. The chain carries TRBV27 and TRBJ2-5, with D tentatively TRBD1 or TRBD2 (5 bases each). Deletions cut 10 bases from V and 5 bases from J, with 8 bases between. This CDR3 has 10 residues. CDR1 and CDR2 (germline): MNHEY, SMNVEV (reference sequence). As DNA, the CDR3 is TGTGCCACCAGGGAGGAGACCCAGTACTTC. Residues: CATREETQYF.

This clonotype was counted between two and nine times. The rearrangement links TRBV7-8 to TRBJ2-5; TRBD1 matches at 10 bases. V trimming: 5 bases; J trimming: 5 bases; junction bases outside the gene matches: 8. CDR3 size: 15 residues. In germline, CDR1 is SGHVS, CDR2 FQNEAQ. The CDR3 spells CASSPWTGGEETQYF. DNA of the CDR3: TGTGCCAGCAGCCCCTGGACAGGGGGGGAGGAGACCCAGTACTTC.

This clonotype was picked up a small number of times. The chain combines TRBV7-2 with TRBJ2-1; unclear D gene. The germline gives CDR1 SGHTA, CDR2 FQGNSA. V was pared by 1 base and J by 5 bases, with 6 bases between. The CDR3 is made up of 13 amino acids. The CDR3 coding sequence is TGTGCCAGCAGCTTAGAATGGGACAATGAGCAGTTCTTC. Its translation is CASSLEWDNEQFF. Full variable domain (missing parts from reference TRBV7-2 and TRBJ2-1): GAGVSQSPSNKVTEKGKDVELRCDPISGHTALYWYRQSLGQGLEFLIYFQGNSAPDKSGLPSDRFSAERTGGSVSTLTIQRTQQEDSAVYLCASSLEWDNEQFFGPGTRLTVL.

This clonotype was counted between two and nine times. This rearrangement joins TRBV5-1 to TRBJ1-1; D is uncertain. Per germline, CDR1 SGHRS and CDR2 YFSETQ. The CDR3 consists of 16 residues. Trimming pared 1 base from V and 1 base from J, leaving 14 bases between. CDR3 coding DNA: TGCGCCAGCAGCTTGTCTACTAGTAGTCAGAACACTGAAGCTTTCTTT. Its protein product is CASSLSTSSQNTEAFF.

This clonotype has more than one count but fewer than ten. J is TRBJ2-1 and V is TRBV11-2; D gene uncertain. Germline V gives CDR1 SGHAT, CDR2 FQNNGV. CDR3 length: 16 residues. The ends were cut back, 2 bases at V and 4 bases at J, with 15 bases in the middle. Here the CDR3 DNA reads TGTGCCAGCAGCTTATTAACTGGAACAGATTACAATGAGCAGTTCTTC. Amino acids: CASSLLTGTDYNEQFF.

This clonotype came up many times. V usage is TRBV5-4 and J usage is TRBJ2-3; 7 nucleotides agree with TRBD1. V lost 1 base and J lost 2; bases outside the gene matches: 7. This CDR3 is 16 amino acids long. Per germline, CDR1 SGHNT and CDR2 YYREEE (reference sequence). The CDR3 DNA sequence: TGTGCCAGCAGCTTGACAGGGACAGAGCCCACAGATACGCAGTATTTT. Residues: CASSLTGTEPTDTQYF.

This clonotype occurred a few times. The J gene is TRBJ1-1, the V gene TRBV2; 8 bases line up with TRBD1. Germline CDR1 reads SNHLY; CDR2 reads FYNNEI. This CDR3 comprises 11 residues. With V trimmed by 6 bases and J by 10 bases, 4 bases remained unmatched. The CDR3 bases are TGTGCCAGCAGCCTTGACAGGGGAGCTTTCTTT. Amino acids: CASSLDRGAFF.

The rearrangement joins TRBV6-5 to TRBJ1-1, with TRBD1 matching 8 bases. Losses at the gene ends were 4 bases for V and 7 bases for J; bases not matched to a gene: 5. This CDR3 is 13 amino acids long. The germline CDR1 and CDR2 sequences are MNHEY and SVGAGI. The CDR3 DNA reads TGTGCCAGCAGTTTCCCAGGGGGCGGTGAAGCTTTCTTT. This translates into CASSFPGGGEAFF.

This clonotype was observed a few times. The chain is built from TRBV6-1 and TRBJ2-7; D is perhaps TRBD1 (6 bases). Germline V lookup: CDR1 MNHNS, CDR2 SASEGT. With 6 bases removed from V and 2 bases from J, the gap between germline ends came to 14 bases. The CDR3 loop spans 14 amino acids. CDR3 bases: TGTGCCAGCAGGTCTTTTCGGACAGCCTACGAGCAGTACGTC. This gives the protein CASRSFRTAYEQYV.